Below are 2 T cell receptor beta chains sequenced from a single sample in a study of CD4 and CD8 cells across lung adenocarcinoma regions. TCRdb re-called the PCR reads with MiXCR, one entry per CDR3 protein. The sample shows over 15,000 distinct CDR3 sequences, approximately 50% of them seen only once. Material: CD8+ T cells from the center of a lung tumor. These receptors originate from a female donor with lung adenocarcinoma. The CD4 and CD8 labels of this study may be unreliable.

This clonotype was seen only once. The chain couples TRBV6-5 to TRBJ1-4; D may be TRBD1 (5 bases). This CDR3 has 14 amino acids. Trimming took off 6 bases at V and 3 bases at J, with 11 bases between the two ends. CDR1 and CDR2 (germline): MNHEY, SVGAGI. The CDR3 loop is CASSYGGANEKLFF. The CDR3 region has the DNA TGTGCCAGCAGCTACGGGGGGGCTAATGAAAAACTGTTTTTT.

V is TRBV6-1 and J is TRBJ2-5; the D gene could be TRBD1 or TRBD2 (7 bases each). The CDR3 sequence is 15 residues long. CDR1 and CDR2 (germline): MNHNS, SASEGT. Trimming removed 9 bases at V and 8 bases at J, with 25 bases between. The CDR3 loop is CARGEGGGGLDTQYF. The CDR3 nucleotides read TGTGCCAGGGGTGAAGGGGGAGGGGGCTTAGATACCCAGTACTTC.